This TCR beta chain was identified during a study of beta chain features in type 1 diabetes. Notes on the study in general: Shorter TCRB CDR3s, moderately but significantly so, were found in Type 1 diabetes patients in all four CD4+ subsets. PCR could preferentially amplify shorter templates, alike in patients and controls. VDJ junctions from type 1 diabetes patients carried fewer insertions and larger deletions.

Reverse transcription of all isolated RNA meant that expressed TCRB transcripts were sequenced. Here immunoSEQ multiplex PCR was the method, and the copy in TCRdb shows in-frame clones only, minus some. Of about 160,000 clones listed, roughly 60% are singletons. The CDR3 loop spans 14 amino acids. CDR1 SGHTA and CDR2 FQGNSA come from the germline V gene. The V and J ends lost 0 bases and 8 bases respectively, with 11 bases between them. The collection from each donor was one heparinised blood draw averaging about 110 mL. CD45RO/CCR7/CD25/CD127/CD95/CD27 sorting isolated CD4+ naive, central memory, regulatory and stem cell-like memory cells. Regarding this clone: Its target is not known.

Sequencing input: naive CD4+ T cells from blood. The receptor was derived from a man aged 30 to 39 with type 1 diabetes. The chain links TRBV7-2 to TRBJ2-1; D remains unclear. The CDR3 DNA sequence: TGTGCCAGCAGCTTAGCGCGTTCGCGCCATGAGCAGTTCTTC. It specifies CASSLARSRHEQFF.